The clone carrying this TCR beta chain has just a few counts. The primer mix had 60 Vbeta and 13 Jbeta primers. TCRdb keeps only in-frame clones here, not all; method: immunoSEQ multiplex PCR. The table shows fewer than 150,000 clones, with about 74% occurring only once. This specimen comes from a study of cytomegalovirus exposure and HLA in healthy donors. Samples came from healthy bone marrow donors. From germline, CDR1 is MNHNS and CDR2 SASEGT. V trimming: 6 bases; J trimming: 6 bases; junction bases outside the gene matches: 9. CDR3 length equals 14 residues. Sequenced material: PBMCs. The chain uses TRBV6-1 and TRBJ2-7, with 9 bases aligning to TRBD1. This receptor was taken from a woman between 50 and 59 years old in good health and CMV-seronegative. The CDR3 DNA reads TGTGCCAGCAGACGAGACAGGGGGTTAGGCGAGCAGTACTTC. It encodes CASRRDRGLGEQYF.